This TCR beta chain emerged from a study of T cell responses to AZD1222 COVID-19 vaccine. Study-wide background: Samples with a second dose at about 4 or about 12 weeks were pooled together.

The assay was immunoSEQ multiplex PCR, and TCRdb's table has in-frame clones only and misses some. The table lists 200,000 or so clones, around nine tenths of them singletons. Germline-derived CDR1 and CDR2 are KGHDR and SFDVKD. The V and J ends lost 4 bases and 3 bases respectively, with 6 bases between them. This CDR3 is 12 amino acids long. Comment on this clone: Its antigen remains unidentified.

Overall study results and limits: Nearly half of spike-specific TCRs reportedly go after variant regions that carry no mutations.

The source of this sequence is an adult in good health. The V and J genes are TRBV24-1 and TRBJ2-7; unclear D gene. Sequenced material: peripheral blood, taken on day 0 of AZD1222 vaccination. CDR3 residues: CATSDRVYEQYF. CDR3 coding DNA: TGTGCCACCAGTGACCGAGTCTACGAGCAGTACTTC.